This T cell receptor (beta chain) derives from a study of blood T cell repertoires in COVID-19. Study-level information: The study drew acute and convalescent COVID-19 samples from the United States, Italy and Spain. Nucleic acid was either cDNA or gDNA, and it came from T cells, B-cell-depleted T cells, or PBMCs.

V gave up 4 bases and J gave up 4 bases; unmatched junction bases: 2. CDR1 and CDR2 (germline): ENHRY, SYGVKD. This CDR3 region has 14 residues. Per the original data handling: Using reference gene primer amplification, nucleated cell counts were estimated. The table came from immunoSEQ multiplex PCR; TCRdb's copy has only in-frame clones and leaves some out. The D gene and trimming were derived from the DNA, and the V and J assignments and clone size from that table. Here the sample spans roughly 410,000 clones, approximately 91% being singletons. This receptor was obtained from a woman aged 40 to 50 with COVID-19, enrolled during active disease. The chain employs TRBV10-3 and TRBJ1-2; 11 positions match TRBD1. Sequencing input: peripheral blood. As DNA, the CDR3 is TGTGCCATCAGTGTCGGGACAGGGGGCTATGGCTACACCTTC. Encoded protein: CAISVGTGGYGYTF.